This TCR beta chain comes out of a study of blood T cell repertoires in COVID-19. Study-wide background: PBMCs, B-cell-depleted T cells, or T cells provided the cDNA or gDNA that made up the material.

V was trimmed by 0 bases and J by 3 bases, leaving 9 bases between them. Germline lookup yields CDR1 PRHDT and CDR2 FYEKMQ (reference sequence). The length of the CDR3 is 15 residues. The table lists this clone with a count of one. Recruits, aged roughly 18 to 100 years, lived in 24 US areas. Researchers sorted participants into cohorts using their self-reported clinical history. Original handling: Nucleated cell counts were estimated from reference gene primer amplification. Repertoires were generated with immunoSEQ multiplex PCR, while TCRdb's copy carries only in-frame clones and drops some. D and trimming come from the DNA, and the V and J calls and clone size come from that table. This repertoire shows 400,000 or so clones, roughly 87% found once; its top ten account for around 1.9%.

The chain employs TRBV13 and TRBJ1-3; D not resolved. This receptor was identified in a woman aged 40 to 50 with acute COVID-19. Sequencing input: PBMCs or T cells enriched from blood (not recorded which). The CDR3 DNA sequence: TGTGCCAGCAGCTTAGGCGGAGTCTTTGGAAACACCATATATTTT. This codes for CASSLGGVFGNTIYF.